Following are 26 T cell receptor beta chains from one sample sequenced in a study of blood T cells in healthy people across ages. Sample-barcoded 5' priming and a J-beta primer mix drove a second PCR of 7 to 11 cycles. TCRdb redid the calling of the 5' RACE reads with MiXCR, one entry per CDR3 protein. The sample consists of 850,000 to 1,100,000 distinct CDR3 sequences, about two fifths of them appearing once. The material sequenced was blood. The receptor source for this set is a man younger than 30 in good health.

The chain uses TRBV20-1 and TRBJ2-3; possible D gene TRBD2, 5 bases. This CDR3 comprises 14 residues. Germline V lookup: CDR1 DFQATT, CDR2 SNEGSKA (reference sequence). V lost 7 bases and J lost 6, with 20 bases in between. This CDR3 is CSVETRGSYDTQYF. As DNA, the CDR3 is TGCAGTGTTGAAACCCGAGGGTCTTATGATACGCAGTATTTT.

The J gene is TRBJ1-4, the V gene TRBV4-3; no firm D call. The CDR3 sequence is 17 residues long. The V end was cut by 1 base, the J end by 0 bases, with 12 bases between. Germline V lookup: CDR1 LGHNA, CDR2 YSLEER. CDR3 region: CASSQGPGSATNEKLFF. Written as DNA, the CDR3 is TGCGCCAGCAGCCAAGGTCCAGGAAGTGCAACTAATGAAAAACTGTTTTTT.

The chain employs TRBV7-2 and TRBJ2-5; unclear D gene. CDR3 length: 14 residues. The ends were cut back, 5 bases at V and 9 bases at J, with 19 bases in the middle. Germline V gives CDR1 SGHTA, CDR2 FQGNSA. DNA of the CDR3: TGTGCCAGCAGCCGTCTAGTGATTGGGGAACCCCAGTACTTC. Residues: CASSRLVIGEPQYF. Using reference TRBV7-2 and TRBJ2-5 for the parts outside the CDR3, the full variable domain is GAGVSQSPSNKVTEKGKDVELRCDPISGHTALYWYRQSLGQGLEFLIYFQGNSAPDKSGLPSDRFSAERTGGSVSTLTIQRTQQEDSAVYLCASSRLVIGEPQYFGPGTRLLVL.

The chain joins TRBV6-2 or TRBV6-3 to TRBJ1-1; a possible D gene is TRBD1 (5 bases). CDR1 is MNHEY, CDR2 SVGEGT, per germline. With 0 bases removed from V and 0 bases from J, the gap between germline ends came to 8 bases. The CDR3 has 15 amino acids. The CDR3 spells CASSYSAGMNTEAFF. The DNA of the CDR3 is TGTGCCAGCAGTTACTCGGCAGGGATGAACACTGAAGCTTTCTTT.

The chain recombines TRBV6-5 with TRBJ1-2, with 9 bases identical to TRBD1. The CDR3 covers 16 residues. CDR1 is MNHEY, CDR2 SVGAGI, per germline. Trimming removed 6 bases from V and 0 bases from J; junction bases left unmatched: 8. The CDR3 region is CASRSGQGTANYGYTF. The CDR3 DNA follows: TGTGCCAGCAGAAGCGGACAGGGGACTGCTAACTATGGCTACACCTTC.

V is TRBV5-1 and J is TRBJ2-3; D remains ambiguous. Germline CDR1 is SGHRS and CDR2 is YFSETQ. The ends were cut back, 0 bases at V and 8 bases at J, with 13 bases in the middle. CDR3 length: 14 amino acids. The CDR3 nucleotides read TGCGCCAGCAGCTTGGGCCGCCAGCTAGGTACGCAGTATTTT. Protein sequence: CASSLGRQLGTQYF.

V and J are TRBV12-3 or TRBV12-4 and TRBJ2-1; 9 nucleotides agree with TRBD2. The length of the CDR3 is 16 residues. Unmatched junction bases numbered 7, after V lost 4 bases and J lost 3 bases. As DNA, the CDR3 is TGTGCCAGCAGTTCTAGCGGGGACCCCCTCTACAATGAGCAGTTCTTC. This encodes CASSSSGDPLYNEQFF.

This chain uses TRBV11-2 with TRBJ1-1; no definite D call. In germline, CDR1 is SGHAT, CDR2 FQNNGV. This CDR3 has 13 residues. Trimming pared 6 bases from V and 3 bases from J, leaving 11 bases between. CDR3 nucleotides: TGTGCCAGCAGTGGCCCGGTGTACACTGAAGCTTTCTTT. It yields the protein CASSGPVYTEAFF.

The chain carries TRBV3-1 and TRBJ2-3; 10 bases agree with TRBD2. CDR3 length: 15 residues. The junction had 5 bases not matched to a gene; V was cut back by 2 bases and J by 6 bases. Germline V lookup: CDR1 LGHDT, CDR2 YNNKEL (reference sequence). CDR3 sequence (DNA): TGTGCCAGCAGCCAATCTCTAGCGGGAGCCGATACGCAGTATTTT. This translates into CASSQSLAGADTQYF.

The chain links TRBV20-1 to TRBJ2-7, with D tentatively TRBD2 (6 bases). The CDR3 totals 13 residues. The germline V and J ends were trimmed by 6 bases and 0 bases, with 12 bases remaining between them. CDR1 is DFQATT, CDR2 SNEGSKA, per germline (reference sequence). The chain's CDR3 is CSAGGRSSYEQYF. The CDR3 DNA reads TGCAGTGCCGGGGGTCGGAGCTCCTACGAGCAGTACTTC.

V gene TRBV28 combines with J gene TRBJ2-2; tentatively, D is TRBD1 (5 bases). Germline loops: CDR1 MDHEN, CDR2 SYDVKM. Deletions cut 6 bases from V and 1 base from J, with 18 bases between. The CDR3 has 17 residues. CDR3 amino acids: CASRTQMGLKNTGELFF. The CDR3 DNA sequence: TGTGCCAGCAGAACTCAGATGGGGCTAAAGAACACCGGGGAGCTGTTTTTT.

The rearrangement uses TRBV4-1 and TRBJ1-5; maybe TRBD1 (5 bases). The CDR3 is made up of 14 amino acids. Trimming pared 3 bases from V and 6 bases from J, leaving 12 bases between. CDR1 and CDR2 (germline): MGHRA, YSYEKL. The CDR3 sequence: CASSHLGEAQPQHF. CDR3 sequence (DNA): TGCGCCAGCAGCCACTTAGGGGAGGCTCAGCCCCAGCATTTT.

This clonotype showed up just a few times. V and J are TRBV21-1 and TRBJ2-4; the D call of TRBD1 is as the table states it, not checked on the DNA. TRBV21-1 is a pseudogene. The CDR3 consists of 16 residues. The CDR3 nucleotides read TGTGCCAGCAGCAAAGCGTGTCCAGGAGGAGGCCTAATTCAGTACTTC. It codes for CASSKACPGGGLIQYF.

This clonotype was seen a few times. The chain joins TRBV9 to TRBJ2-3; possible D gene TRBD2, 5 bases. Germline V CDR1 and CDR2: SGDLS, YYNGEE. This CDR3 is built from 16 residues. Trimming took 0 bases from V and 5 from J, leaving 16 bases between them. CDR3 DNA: TGTGCCAGCAGCGTAGCTCCGCTAGCCGGTCTAGATACGCAGTATTTT. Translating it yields CASSVAPLAGLDTQYF.

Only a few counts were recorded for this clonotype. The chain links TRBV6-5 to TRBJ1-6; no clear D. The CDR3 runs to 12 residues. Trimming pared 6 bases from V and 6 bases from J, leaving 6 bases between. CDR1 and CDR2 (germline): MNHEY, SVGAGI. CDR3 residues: CASSAANSPLHF. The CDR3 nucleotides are TGTGCCAGCAGCGCGGCTAATTCACCCCTCCACTTT.

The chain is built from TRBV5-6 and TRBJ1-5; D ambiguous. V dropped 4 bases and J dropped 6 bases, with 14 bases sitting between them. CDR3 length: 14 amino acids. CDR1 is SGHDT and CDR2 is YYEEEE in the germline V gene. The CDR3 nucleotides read TGTGCCAGCAGCCAAGCCGGTGGGTCTCAGCCCCAGCATTTT. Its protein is CASSQAGGSQPQHF.

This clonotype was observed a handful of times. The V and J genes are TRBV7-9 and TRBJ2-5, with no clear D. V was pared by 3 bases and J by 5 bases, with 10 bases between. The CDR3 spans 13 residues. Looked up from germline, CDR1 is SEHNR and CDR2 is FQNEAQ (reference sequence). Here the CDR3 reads CASSLQSTETQYF. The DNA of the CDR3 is TGTGCCAGCAGCTTGCAGAGCACCGAGACCCAGTACTTC.

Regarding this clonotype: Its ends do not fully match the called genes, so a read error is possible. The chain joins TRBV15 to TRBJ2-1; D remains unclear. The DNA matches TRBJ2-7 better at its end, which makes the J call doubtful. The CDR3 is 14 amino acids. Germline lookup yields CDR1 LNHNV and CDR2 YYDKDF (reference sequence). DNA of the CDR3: TGTGCCACCGGCAGGCGAAGCTCCTACAATGAGCAGTACTTC. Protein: CATGRRSSYNEQYF.

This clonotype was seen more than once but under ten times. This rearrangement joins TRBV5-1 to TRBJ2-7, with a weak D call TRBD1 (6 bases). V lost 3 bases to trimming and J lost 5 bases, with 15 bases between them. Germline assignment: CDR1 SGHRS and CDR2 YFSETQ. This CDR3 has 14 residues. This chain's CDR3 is CASSSSGTLDEQYF. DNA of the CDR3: TGCGCCAGCAGCTCCTCGGGGACATTGGACGAGCAGTACTTC. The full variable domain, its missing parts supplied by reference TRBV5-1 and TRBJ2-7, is KAGVTQTPRYLIKTRGQQVTLSCSPISGHRSVSWYQQTPGQGLQFLFEYFSETQRNKGNFPGRFSGRQFSNSRSEMNVSTLELGDSALYLCASSSSGTLDEQYFGPGTRLTVT.

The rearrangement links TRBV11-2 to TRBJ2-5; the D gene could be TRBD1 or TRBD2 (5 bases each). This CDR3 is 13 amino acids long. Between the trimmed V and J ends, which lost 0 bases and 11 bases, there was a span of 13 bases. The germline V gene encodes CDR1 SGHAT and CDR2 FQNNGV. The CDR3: CASSLDRDVYQYF. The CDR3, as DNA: TGTGCCAGCAGCTTAGACAGGGACGTTTATCAGTACTTC.

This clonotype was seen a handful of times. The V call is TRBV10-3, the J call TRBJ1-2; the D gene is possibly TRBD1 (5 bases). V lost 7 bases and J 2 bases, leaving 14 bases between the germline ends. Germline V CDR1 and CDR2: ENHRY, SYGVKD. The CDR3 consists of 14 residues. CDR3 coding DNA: TGTGCCATCACGGGAGGGGCAGCCAACTATGGCTACACCTTC. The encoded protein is CAITGGAANYGYTF.

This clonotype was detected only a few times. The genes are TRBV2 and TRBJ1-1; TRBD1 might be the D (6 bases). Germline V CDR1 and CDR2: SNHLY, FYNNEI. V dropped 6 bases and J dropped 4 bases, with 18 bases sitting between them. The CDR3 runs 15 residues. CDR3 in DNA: TGTGCCAGCAGCGCCGGAACAGGGCATTCCACTGAAGCTTTCTTT. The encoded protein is CASSAGTGHSTEAFF.

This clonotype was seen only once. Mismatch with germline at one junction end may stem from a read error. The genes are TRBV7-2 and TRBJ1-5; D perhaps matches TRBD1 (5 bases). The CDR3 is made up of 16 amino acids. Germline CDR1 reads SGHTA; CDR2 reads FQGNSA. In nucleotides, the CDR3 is TGTGCCAGCGGCTTAGCGGGGACGGGTACTAATCAGCCCCAGCATTTT. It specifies CASGLAGTGTNQPQHF.

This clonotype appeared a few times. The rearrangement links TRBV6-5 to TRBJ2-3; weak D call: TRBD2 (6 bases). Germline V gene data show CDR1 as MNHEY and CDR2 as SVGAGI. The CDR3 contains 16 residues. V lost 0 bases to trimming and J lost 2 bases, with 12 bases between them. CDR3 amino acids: CASSYSTRGDTDTQYF. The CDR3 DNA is TGTGCCAGCAGTTACTCAACGCGGGGAGACACAGATACGCAGTATTTT.

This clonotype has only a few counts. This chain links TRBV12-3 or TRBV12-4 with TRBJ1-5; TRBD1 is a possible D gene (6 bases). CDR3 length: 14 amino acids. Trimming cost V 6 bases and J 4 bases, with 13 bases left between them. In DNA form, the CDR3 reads TGTGCCAGCAGATTGGACAGAGGGAATCAGCCCCAGCATTTT. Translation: CASRLDRGNQPQHF.

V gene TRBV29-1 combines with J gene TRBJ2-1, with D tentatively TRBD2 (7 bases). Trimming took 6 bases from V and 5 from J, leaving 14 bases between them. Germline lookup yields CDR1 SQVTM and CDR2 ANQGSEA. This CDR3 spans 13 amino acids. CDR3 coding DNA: TGCAGCGTCGAGGGGGGGCCAAACAATGAGCAGTTCTTC. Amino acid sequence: CSVEGGPNNEQFF.